The sequence of this TCR beta chain was determined in a study of blood T cell repertoires in COVID-19. Study information: The United States, Italy and Spain were the sources of the acute and convalescent COVID-19 samples. PBMCs, B-cell-depleted T cells, or T cells provided the cDNA or gDNA that made up the material.

CDR1 SGHTA and CDR2 FQGNSA come from the germline V gene. V lost 5 bases and J lost 8, with 20 bases in between. This CDR3 region has 15 residues. Original handling: Estimated nucleated cell counts came from reference gene primer amplification. The method was immunoSEQ multiplex PCR; TCRdb's version includes in-frame clones alone and lacks a portion of them. V and J calls and clone size follow that table, whereas D and trimming were derived from the DNA. This table has hundreds of thousands of clones, more than 80% appearing once. Sequencing input: peripheral blood. The TCR comes from a woman aged 25 to 45 with active or convalescent COVID-19. The gene calls are TRBV7-2 and TRBJ2-3, with D possibly matching TRBD2 (9 bases). The CDR3 bases are TGTGCCAGCAGCCAGGGGGCGGGAGGGCCTAGTACGCAGTATTTT. Its translation: CASSQGAGGPSTQYF.